This T cell receptor (beta chain) was observed in a study of blood T cell repertoires in COVID-19. At the level of the study: Sites in the United States, Italy and Spain provided acute and convalescent COVID-19 samples.

This clone has only a few counts. Per the authors' pipeline: Amplifying reference gene primers gave estimates of nucleated cell counts. Generated by immunoSEQ multiplex PCR, the TCRdb table keeps only in-frame clones and is missing some. That table furnishes V, J and clone size, whereas the DNA furnished D and trimming. The sample lists more than 100,000 clones, about 86% occurring once. Residents of 24 US areas, aged about 18 to 89 years, made up the participants. Researchers sorted participants into cohorts using their self-reported clinical history. Germline loops: CDR1 SGHKS, CDR2 YYEKEE (reference sequence). The CDR3 is 13 amino acids. Trimming stripped 4 bases from V and 5 bases from J, with 13 bases between.

The sequenced material came from PBMCs or T cells enriched from blood (not recorded which). The chain employs TRBV5-5 and TRBJ2-7, with D perhaps TRBD2 (6 bases). The receptor comes from a man in his forties with acute COVID-19. The CDR3 here is CASSPEGRHEQYF. Written as DNA, the CDR3 is TGTGCCAGCAGCCCGGAGGGCCGACACGAGCAGTACTTC.